The clone carrying this T cell receptor (beta chain) has a single count. Its cognate antigen is unknown. Only in-frame clones appear in the TCRdb table, and some are missing; sequencing was by immunoSEQ multiplex PCR. The table shows some 630,000 clones, with 72% occurring only once. This sample stems from a study of shared clonotypes between healthy human individuals. Germline assignment: CDR1 SGHRS and CDR2 YFSETQ. V lost 2 bases to trimming and J lost 7 bases, with 15 bases between them. The CDR3 is 14 amino acids. Findings and caveats of the study: Four donors had roughly 5.2% of their naive CD4 clonotypes in common.

This receptor was taken from a woman aged 25 to 39 in good health. Sample: memory CD4+ T cells sorted from blood. Subset described: CD45RA-negative fraction. This chain connects TRBV5-1 to TRBJ2-5; maybe TRBD2 (6 bases). The CDR3 region is CASSFRDWGGTQYF. The CDR3 DNA sequence: TGCGCCAGCAGCTTCCGGGACTGGGGCGGGACCCAGTACTTC.